This T cell receptor (beta chain) emerged from a study of blood T cell repertoires in COVID-19. J was trimmed by 6 bases and V by 1 base; bases with no gene match: 6. Germline V gives CDR1 LGHNA, CDR2 YSLEER. CDR3 length: 16 amino acids. Assay used: immunoSEQ multiplex PCR; TCRdb lists only in-frame clones, some missing. The sample lists some 180,000 clones, 82% occurring once. Source material: PBMCs or T cells enriched from blood (not recorded which). The chain couples TRBV4-3 to TRBJ1-5; the match to TRBD1 covers 10 bases. This clonotype was obtained from a woman aged 55-70 years with acute COVID-19. CDR3 sequence reads: CASSQAAGQGSQPQHF. As DNA, the CDR3 is TGCGCCAGCAGCCAAGCCGCGGGACAGGGGTCTCAGCCCCAGCATTTT.